The rows below give T cell receptor beta chains drawn from one sample of a study of cytomegalovirus exposure and HLA in healthy donors. The assay was immunoSEQ multiplex PCR, and TCRdb's table has in-frame clones only and misses some. The sample records 130,000 or so clones, roughly 9.6% being singletons. The source material was PBMCs. These receptor sequences come from a woman aged 40 to 50 in good health and CMV-seropositive. Each CDR3 is given with its conserved first and last residue. The order of the fields is V gene, CDR3 protein.

>TRBV5-1
CASSLAGVGETQYF
>TRBV5-1
CASSLAIEGGGLFF
>TRBV19
CASSTRTGETGYTF
>TRBV5-1
CASSSPGQISGANVLTF
>TRBV6-1
CATGRGGDEKLFF
>TRBV10-2
CASSEGGFSETQYF
>TRBV5-5
CASTRDRGLYEQYF
>TRBV7-9
CASSGLGRDNYGYTF
>TRBV9
CASSREGGDEKLFF
>TRBV6-5
CASKDRASNTGELFF
>TRBV27
CASSARTSGGAENEQFF
>TRBV2
CASSGGTGGQPQHF
>TRBV7-8
CASSSRQGGYEQYF
>TRBV6-1
CASGTGYGETQYF
>TRBV5-1
CASSPGWVSGNEQFF
>TRBV21-1
CAIETSGDHEQYF
>TRBV18
CASSPRKLARETQYF
>TRBV6-6
CASSIQGSGQPQHF
>TRBV2
CASSERTGGDTEAFF
>TRBV7-9
CASSLLGGNTEAFF
>TRBV7-9
CASSTSWRGTTYNEQFF
>TRBV5-1
CASSLGLAGLQETQYF
>TRBV15
CATSSDRDRGVSPYGYTF
>TRBV7-9
CASSLVLGQTDTQYF
>TRBV19
CASSTHAGLNTEAFF
>TRBV9
CASSVSGAVSGNTIYF
>TRBV18
CASSLDRSYEQYF
>TRBV5-4
CASSQGTDGYEQYF
>TRBV5-1
CASSLAGTGGANTGELFF
>TRBV25-1
CASSPGVTVNTIYF
>TRBV27
CASSSGVSGNTIYF
>TRBV28
CASSSFEQYF
>TRBV5-1
CASSSRGGTGLSGELFF
>TRBV5-1
CASSFRQLNEKLFF
>TRBV10-3
CAISDLSEIYGYTF
>TRBV9
CASSQTPGQGGHEQYF